This note documents a single T cell receptor (beta chain) sequence. This specimen comes from a study of blood T cell repertoires in COVID-19. The protocol was immunoSEQ multiplex PCR, while the TCRdb copy is restricted to in-frame clones and leaves out a portion. The table records around 150,000 clones, 84% of them present only once. Germline V gene sequence: CDR1 SEHNR, CDR2 FQNEAQ (reference sequence). This CDR3 is 15 amino acids long. V was pared by 1 base and J by 3 bases, with 12 bases between. The chain combines TRBV7-9 with TRBJ1-1; D gene uncertain. The specimen was peripheral blood. This sequence was found in a woman aged 50 to 65 in a cohort sampled during active or convalescent COVID-19. The DNA of the CDR3 is TGTGCCAGCAGCTTAGTCAACGGGTTGGACACTGAAGCTTTCTTT. It yields the protein CASSLVNGLDTEAFF.